One T cell receptor beta chain is described in this entry. Its target antigen remains unknown. The sample holds no much larger clone one base away, and base qualities are not on file. The CDR3 sequence holds 13 residues, the cysteine and phenylalanine included. The read is trimmed to its CDR3 DNA, 39 bases read in frame from base 1. CDR1 and CDR2 (SQVTM, ANQGSEA) derive from the germline V gene. V is shortened by 5 bases, J by 2 bases, and the region joining them spans 9 bases. This entry is derived from a study of tumor-infiltrating lymphocytes in primary liver carcinoma (dated by TCRdb to about 2017). The study in broad terms: Of the five patients (three men and two women, aged 30 to 69 years), four had hepatocellular carcinoma and one had combined HCC and intrahepatic cholangiocarcinoma. To link TCRbeta repertoire diversity to the local molecular phenotype, the roughly 23 tumor region samples were profiled with Agilent mRNA microarrays. Each sample produced about 3.65 to 7.13 million productive TCRbeta reads, and read depth showed no significant difference between tissue types. Technical replicate repertoires showed high reproducibility, with mean shared-clone rates around 0.9 and correlation coefficients above 0.95. The tumors of the five patients were staged as T1-T3 N0M0, with maximum diameters ranging from roughly 4 to 11 cm. For each liver tumor, the study sampled five regions along with adjacent normal tissue and blood, and applied TCRbeta repertoire sequencing, expression microarrays and whole-exome sequencing. A total of some 35 specimens from 5 patients underwent TCRbeta repertoire sequencing, comprising about 25 tumor regions, 5 adjacent noncancerous liver tissues and 5 peripheral blood samples.

Without any cell sorting, total RNA and DNA were co-extracted from about 21-30 mg of bulk tissue using the AllPrep DNA/RNA mini kit. Five patients with histopathologically diagnosed primary liver carcinoma underwent surgical resection in China between late 2015 and 2016. At the time of sampling, the patients had chronic HBV infection and had not received any treatment. Five spatially separated regions were sampled from each tumor: the superior, inferior, left-lateral and right-lateral poles, plus the tumor centre. Histological examination found more than 80% viable tumor cells in every tumor sample. Each fresh piece of tumor and adjacent tissue was cut in two, with one half stored in RNAlater at -80 degrees C and the other half sent for histology. Here is what the overall study found, with its caveats: Pairs of tumor regions showed greater repertoire overlap (mean roughly 36%) than tumor-adjacent pairs (approximately 17%) or tumor-blood pairs (roughly 15%), which is consistent with antigen-driven expansion. Just about 7.5-24% of top clones turned up in all five regions of a tumor, which suggests spatial heterogeneity among tumor-infiltrating T cells. The top 250 clones made up a significantly larger repertoire fraction in tumors than in blood (p = 0.039). Because sequencing covered only the TCR beta chain and unpaired alpha chains were not captured, true repertoire diversity is likely underestimated. Because the samples were bulk and unsorted, CD4+ and CD8+ T cell repertoires could not be compared. Only a few patients were included in the study, and the authors note that the findings should be validated in a larger study.

TCRbeta-specific cDNA was reverse-transcribed from 500 ng total RNA using a constant-region primer and ProtoScript II reverse transcriptase. The TCRbeta libraries were prepared through three rounds of nested multiplex PCR following a slightly modified ARM-PCR procedure. Multiplex TRBV1-TRBV30 forward primers and a Cbeta reverse primer were used in the first two PCR rounds, each of which was run for around 10 cycles. Sample barcodes and Illumina adapters were added in a final 25-cycle PCR with Deep VentR polymerase. Before sequencing, amplicons of 200-500 bp were gel-purified using a QIAquick gel extraction kit. An Illumina HiSeq 2500 was used to sequence the TCRbeta amplicons, generating 250-bp paired-end reads. Turning to the authors' computational methods: To recover full CDR3 sequences, reads were quality-trimmed using Trimmomatic v0.33 and paired reads were then merged using FLASH v1.2.11. V, D and J germline segments were assigned to the rearranged TCRbeta sequences using MiGEC v1.2.1b. Clonotype statistics, along with Shannon-Wiener diversity indices, were calculated using VDJtools v1.0.0. Except for diversity analysis, only each sample's 250 most abundant clonotypes were used in subsequent analyses to reduce sampling bias. Through fastp at Q25 and MiXCR, TCRdb rebuilt clones from the public reads, retaining in-frame beta chains. All rows with the same CDR3 protein become a single entry with the most common DNA and genes. These V and J calls originate from TCRdb's pipeline instead of the authors' own analysis. This sample lists 100,000 or so distinct CDR3 sequences; roughly 80% were detected once. Roughly a fifth of the sample goes to the ten largest clones.

This receptor chain uses TRBV29-1 and TRBJ2-2; the D gene cannot be resolved reliably. The sample was liver tumor tissue from sampling region 3. The cell subset or site label of this sample denotes: tumor region T3, left-lateral pole. The receptor's source is a man between 35 and 55 years old with primary liver carcinoma and hepatitis B virus infection. The CDR3 protein sequence reads: CSVITTNTGELFF. The bases are TGCAGCGTTATCACGACAAACACCGGGGAGCTGTTTTTT.